The T cell receptor beta chain described here comes from a study of T cells expressing NK-cell markers. TCR beta libraries carry UMIs added by 5'RACE template switching. TCRdb re-called the 5' RACE reads, yielding one record per CDR3 amino acid sequence without DNA. The specimen's table records roughly 380,000 distinct CDR3 sequences. Notes on the study in general: Leadership of the CD3+CD56-NKG2C+ fraction also belonged to these clonotypes in several donors. Top CD8+ clonotypes included the dominant CD3+CD56+NKG2C+ clonotypes in several donors.

The CDR3 totals 14 residues. The germline V gene encodes CDR1 SGHRS and CDR2 YFSETQ. Details on this clonotype: Its antigen is not known.

Sequencing was done on a sample of blood T cells: a sorted CD56 or NKG2C T cell subset, CD4+ or CD8+ T cells, or bulk PBMC T cells (not recorded which). The source of this sequence is a man aged 18-75 years in good health. The chain is built from TRBV5-1 and TRBJ1-1; TCRdb gives TRBD1 as the D gene, but with no DNA this cannot be confirmed. The CDR3 loop is CASSVTGTDTEAFF.